Listed below are T cell receptor beta chains from one sample, sequenced in a study of PD-1 blockade in mismatch repair-deficient tumors. Data came from immunoSEQ multiplex PCR; TCRdb stores just in-frame clones and leaves some out. The data contain some 120,000 clones, 86% of them singletons. The source was peripheral blood, collected 44 weeks after starting pembrolizumab. These receptors came from an adult with mismatch repair-deficient cancer. Each CDR3 is given with its conserved first and last residue. The D gene is left open where the match is weak.

j_call: TRBJ2-7; v_call: TRBV2; d_call: TRBD2; cdr3_nt: TGTGCCAGCAGTGATCCCCGCCCCGGACTAGCGTACGAGCGGTACTTC; cdr3_aa: CASSDPRPGLAYERYF
j_call: TRBJ2-2; v_call: TRBV28; d_call: -; cdr3_nt: TGTGCCAGCAGTTTGCATCCCGGGAGTGGAAACGGGGAGCTGTTTTTT; cdr3_aa: CASSLHPGSGNGELFF
j_call: TRBJ1-1; v_call: TRBV13; d_call: TRBD1; cdr3_nt: TGTGCCAGCAGCCCATGGGCAGGGGGGAACACTGAAGCTTTCTTT; cdr3_aa: CASSPWAGGNTEAFF
j_call: TRBJ2-3; v_call: TRBV7-9; d_call: TRBD2; cdr3_nt: TGTGCCCTGGCACTAGCGGGAGCAGATACGCAGTATTTT; cdr3_aa: CALALAGADTQYF
j_call: TRBJ1-2; v_call: TRBV7-2; d_call: -; cdr3_nt: TGTGCCAGCAGCTCTAGGGGGGACTCGCCGGGTGGCTACACCTTC; cdr3_aa: CASSSRGDSPGGYTF
j_call: TRBJ1-1; v_call: TRBV12-5; d_call: TRBD1; cdr3_nt: TGTGCTAGTGGTTTCAGTGACAGGGGTGAAGCTTTCTTT; cdr3_aa: CASGFSDRGEAFF
j_call: TRBJ2-5; v_call: TRBV6-6; d_call: TRBD1; cdr3_nt: TGTGCCAGCAGCAGACCCGGACAGGGGTGGGAGACCCAGTACTTC; cdr3_aa: CASSRPGQGWETQYF
j_call: TRBJ2-5; v_call: TRBV20-1; d_call: -; cdr3_nt: TGCAGTGCCCCAATCGAGACCCAGTACTTC; cdr3_aa: CSAPIETQYF
j_call: TRBJ2-3; v_call: TRBV7-2; d_call: -; cdr3_nt: TGTGCCAGCAGCTCCCGACGGACAGGCCTTCCGCGGGAGACGCAGTATTTT; cdr3_aa: CASSSRRTGLPRETQYF
j_call: TRBJ2-7; v_call: TRBV6-1; d_call: TRBD1; cdr3_nt: TGTGCCAGCAGTGCACAGGGGGAACCCTCCTACGAGCAGTACTTC; cdr3_aa: CASSAQGEPSYEQYF
j_call: TRBJ2-1; v_call: TRBV6-5; d_call: TRBD2; cdr3_nt: TGTGCCAGCAGTTACTCTCGGGGGGGACATTACAATGAGCAGTTCTTC; cdr3_aa: CASSYSRGGHYNEQFF